The 30 T cell receptor beta chains below come from one sample, sequenced in a study of memory B cells and T cells in multiple sclerosis. Sequencing used immunoSEQ multiplex PCR; TCRdb keeps in-frame clones, though not all of them. The sample consists of approximately 30,000 clones, 86% of them appearing once. Stimulus-free culture yielded autoproliferating CFSE-dim and non-proliferating CFSE-high T cells, each sequenced separately. Cultures began with some 52 million CFSE-labeled PBMCs, unstimulated for under 8 days, with replicate wells pooled. Antigens of these TCRs are unknown. Material for sequencing was PBMCs from blood kept in culture. These receptors came from a human donor with multiple sclerosis.

This chain joins TRBV6-6 and TRBJ2-3; no definite D call. Trimming left V 6 bases short and J 2 bases short, with 3 bases between. The germline CDR1 and CDR2 sequences are MNHNY and SVGAGI (reference sequence). The CDR3 contains 11 residues. CDR3 bases: TGTGCCAGCAGCAACACAGATACGCAGTATTTT. Translating it yields CASSNTDTQYF.

The chain combines TRBV2 with TRBJ2-1; D gene ambiguous. Trimming removed 3 bases at V and 8 bases at J, with 11 bases between. Germline CDR1 is SNHLY and CDR2 is FYNNEI. The CDR3 sequence is 13 residues long. The CDR3 bases are TGTGCCAGCAGTGATGTGGGCGGAGATGAGCAGTTCTTC. Its protein product is CASSDVGGDEQFF.

CDR3 DNA: TGTGCCAGCAGCTCCACAGATAGCACAGATACGCAGTATTTT. It is translated as CASSSTDSTDTQYF. The genes are TRBV7-2 and TRBJ2-3; D ambiguous. The CDR3 consists of 14 residues. The germline gives CDR1 SGHTA, CDR2 FQGNSA. Trimming took off 4 bases at V and 0 bases at J, with 8 bases between the two ends.

The chain recombines TRBV11-2 with TRBJ1-3; D is unresolved. Germline V gives CDR1 SGHAT, CDR2 FQNNGV. CDR3 length: 17 amino acids. V lost 1 base and J 3 bases, leaving 16 bases between the germline ends. This CDR3 reads CASSLGPQERGGNTIYF. CDR3 in DNA: TGTGCCAGCAGCTTAGGTCCGCAGGAGCGAGGTGGAAACACCATATATTTT.

The chain carries TRBV25-1 and TRBJ2-5; TRBD2 matches at 9 bases. The V gene end was trimmed by 2 bases and the J gene end by 4 bases; junction bases not matched to a gene: 8. This CDR3 contains 16 residues. Germline loops: CDR1 MGHDK, CDR2 SYGVNS. The DNA for the CDR3 is TGTGCCAGCAGTGAACGGGGACTAGCCTCGACAGAGACCCAGTACTTC. Translated: CASSERGLASTETQYF.

The CDR3 region is CATARGGASEQYF. The CDR3 DNA is TGTGCCACCGCCCGTGGGGGGGCAAGTGAGCAGTACTTC. The chain links TRBV28 to TRBJ2-7; D may be TRBD2 (7 bases). This CDR3 has 13 residues. Per the germline V gene, CDR1 is MDHEN and CDR2 is SYDVKM. The V end lost 10 bases, the J end lost 7 bases, and 20 bases lay between the germline ends.

In its sample, this clone was seen a few times. V and J are TRBV14 and TRBJ2-6; the D is unclear. Germline CDR1 SGHDN, CDR2 FVKESK. The CDR3 has 19 residues. Trimming left V 4 bases short and J 0 bases short, with 19 bases between. The CDR3 nucleotides read TGTGCCAGCAGCCTGACACCCATTTTCGGAATCTCTGGGGCCAACGTCCTGACTTTC. Its translation is CASSLTPIFGISGANVLTF.

The chain joins TRBV2 to TRBJ2-1, with 9 bases that match TRBD1. V was pared by 6 bases and J by 9 bases, with 15 bases of the junction left unmatched. The CDR3 runs 16 residues. Germline loops: CDR1 SNHLY, CDR2 FYNNEI. The CDR3 nucleotides read TGTGCCAGCAGAATACCCCCGGGACAGGGTAATCTTGAGCAGTTCTTC. Translation: CASRIPPGQGNLEQFF.

The chain combines TRBV10-3 with TRBJ2-7, with D possibly matching TRBD2 (6 bases). With 0 bases removed from V and 0 bases from J, the gap between germline ends came to 9 bases. This CDR3 contains 15 residues. Germline assignment: CDR1 ENHRY and CDR2 SYGVKD. CDR3 DNA sequence: TGTGCCATCAGTGAGTCGCAGGGAGGCTCCTACGAGCAGTACTTC. Encoded protein: CAISESQGGSYEQYF.

This clone was seen a single time. The V and J genes are TRBV5-1 and TRBJ2-7; D may be TRBD2 (5 bases). The V end was cut by 4 bases, the J end by 0 bases, with 17 bases between. In germline, CDR1 is SGHRS, CDR2 YFSETQ. This CDR3 is 16 amino acids long. The CDR3 DNA reads as TGCGCCAGCAGCCCCGAAGCTAGCCGAAGCTCCTACGAGCAGTACTTC. Its protein product is CASSPEASRSSYEQYF.

The CDR3 reads CASSERDSSGYTF. CDR3 nucleotides: TGTGCCAGCAGTGAAAGGGACAGTAGTGGCTACACCTTC. V and J are TRBV6-1 and TRBJ1-2, with 7 bases fitting TRBD1. CDR3 length equals 13 residues. CDR1 and CDR2 (germline): MNHNS, SASEGT. The junction had 4 bases not matched to a gene; V was cut back by 2 bases and J by 7 bases.

J is TRBJ1-2 and V is TRBV5-1; 8 nucleotides line up with TRBD1. After removal of 4 bases from V and 4 bases from J, the junction contained 6 bases not matched to a gene. CDR1 is SGHRS and CDR2 is YFSETQ in the germline V gene. This CDR3 contains 14 residues. CDR3 residues: CASSATGDLYGYTF. As DNA, the CDR3 is TGCGCCAGCAGCGCGACAGGGGACCTCTATGGCTACACCTTC.

The J gene is TRBJ2-1, the V gene TRBV5-1; 15 positions agree with TRBD2. Germline CDR1 is SGHRS and CDR2 is YFSETQ. The CDR3 spans 18 residues. The J segment lost 7 bases and the V segment lost 4 bases, leaving 12 bases of the junction unmatched. The CDR3 DNA follows: TGCGCCAGCAGCGCGGGACTAGCGGGGGGCTTCGTTAGGAATGAGCAGTTCTTC. The encoded protein is CASSAGLAGGFVRNEQFF.

The chain combines TRBV7-9 with TRBJ2-2; D not certain. From germline, CDR1 is SEHNR and CDR2 FQNEAQ (reference sequence). V dropped 7 bases and J dropped 4 bases, with 4 bases sitting between them. This CDR3 spans 11 amino acids. CDR3 protein: CASILTGELFF. In nucleotides, the CDR3 is TGTGCCAGCATCCTCACCGGGGAGCTGTTTTTT.

This chain joins TRBV7-2 and TRBJ2-3; possibly TRBD1 for D (5 bases). Between the trimmed V and J ends, which lost 2 bases and 4 bases, there was a span of 16 bases. This CDR3 spans 16 amino acids. Germline V gene lookup returns CDR1 SGHTA and CDR2 FQGNSA. CDR3 amino acids: CASSLSGRSGADTQYF. In nucleotides, the CDR3 is TGTGCCAGCAGCTTATCAGGGCGGAGTGGGGCAGATACGCAGTATTTT.

The chain couples TRBV29-1 to TRBJ2-7; tentative D call: TRBD2 (5 bases). In germline, CDR1 is SQVTM, CDR2 ANQGSEA. Trimming left V 5 bases short and J 0 bases short, with 14 bases between. CDR3 length: 14 amino acids. The CDR3 DNA is TGCAGCGTTACTAGATCAGCGAACTCCTACGAGCAGTACTTC. Protein product: CSVTRSANSYEQYF.

The rearrangement joins TRBV18 to TRBJ1-5, with D hard to call. The CDR3 extends over 16 amino acids. CDR1 and CDR2 (germline): KGHSH, LQKENI. Trimming pared 3 bases from V and 2 bases from J, leaving 14 bases between. The CDR3 region has the DNA TGTGCCAGCTCACCGGAGGCTAATGCGGGCAATCAGCCCCAGCATTTT. This sequence encodes CASSPEANAGNQPQHF.

The chain has TRBV5-1 and TRBJ2-2; D is perhaps TRBD1 (6 bases). The V gene's germline CDR1 is SGHRS and CDR2 YFSETQ. The CDR3 consists of 15 residues. V lost 4 bases to trimming and J lost 4 bases, with 14 bases between them. For the CDR3, the DNA is TGCGCCAGCAGCACCACCCGGACAGTCACCGGGGAGCTGTTTTTT. It translates to CASSTTRTVTGELFF.

A single count supports this clone. The V and J genes are TRBV7-9 and TRBJ1-3; perhaps TRBD1 as D (5 bases). V lost 5 bases and J lost 0, with 14 bases in between. This CDR3 has 16 amino acids. Germline CDR1 reads SEHNR; CDR2 reads FQNEAQ (reference sequence). The CDR3 sequence is CASSPGTISSGNTIYF. CDR3 DNA sequence: TGTGCCAGCAGCCCCGGGACGATAAGCTCTGGAAACACCATATATTTT.

The chain joins TRBV29-1 to TRBJ2-1, with 8 nucleotides matching TRBD1. The CDR3 totals 13 residues. Germline CDR1 SQVTM, CDR2 ANQGSEA. Trimming at V came to 4 bases and at J to 7 bases, leaving 6 bases not matched to a gene. The DNA for the CDR3 is TGCAGCGTTGGTTATACAGGGGGAAATGAGCAGTTCTTC. Protein: CSVGYTGGNEQFF.

The V call is TRBV11-2, the J call TRBJ2-7; D may be TRBD2 (5 bases). V was pared by 3 bases and J by 4 bases, with 16 bases between. Germline CDR1 reads SGHAT; CDR2 reads FQNNGV. This CDR3 comprises 15 residues. CDR3 nucleotide sequence: TGTGCCAGCAGCTTCCTGGACTCCGCCATGTACGAGCAGTACTTC. Translation: CASSFLDSAMYEQYF.

The chain is built from TRBV11-2 and TRBJ2-7; the D gene is possibly TRBD1 (5 bases). V was trimmed by 2 bases and J by 1 base, leaving 12 bases between them. The CDR3 runs 15 residues. Germline CDR1 and CDR2: SGHAT and FQNNGV. CDR3 coding DNA: TGTGCCAGCAGCTTATGGTTCAGGGATTCCTACGAGCAGTACTTC. As protein: CASSLWFRDSYEQYF.

The chain has TRBV28 and TRBJ1-5; D is undetermined. The CDR3 extends over 16 amino acids. The germline V gene has CDR1 MDHEN and CDR2 SYDVKM. V was shortened by 3 bases and J by 0 bases, with 12 bases between the two germline ends. The CDR3 DNA follows: TGTGCCAGCAGTTTCCCCCCCGGCAATAGCAATCAGCCCCAGCATTTT. Residues: CASSFPPGNSNQPQHF.

The chain employs TRBV2 and TRBJ1-2; D might be TRBD1 (5 bases). Trimming stripped 2 bases from V and 4 bases from J, with 14 bases between. The CDR3 is 15 amino acids. Germline assignment: CDR1 SNHLY and CDR2 FYNNEI. The CDR3 bases are TGTGCCAGCAGTGAATTGGGCAGGGTTAGCTATGGCTACACCTTC. This translates into CASSELGRVSYGYTF.

CDR3 nucleotide sequence: TGTGCCAGCAGCCAATTAACGGATACGCAGTATTTT. Protein product: CASSQLTDTQYF. The V call is TRBV4-2, the J call TRBJ2-3; unclear D gene. The CDR3 is 12 residues long. The V end was cut by 2 bases, the J end by 6 bases, with 6 bases between. Germline CDR1 and CDR2: LGHNA and YNFKEQ.

The chain employs TRBV11-2 and TRBJ2-3, with 7 bases identical to TRBD2. V gave up 2 bases and J gave up 4 bases; unmatched junction bases: 6. Looked up from germline, CDR1 is SGHAT and CDR2 is FQNNGV. The CDR3 extends over 15 amino acids. The CDR3 protein is CASSLFGGSSDTQYF. CDR3 bases: TGTGCCAGCAGCTTATTCGGCGGGAGTTCAGATACGCAGTATTTT.

This chain uses TRBV6-1 with TRBJ2-3; 7 nucleotides agree with TRBD2. CDR1 is MNHNS, CDR2 SASEGT, per germline. V lost 3 bases and J lost 6; bases outside the gene matches: 9. CDR3 length: 15 amino acids. CDR3 sequence reads: CASSEYRGSRDTQYF. In DNA form, the CDR3 reads TGTGCCAGCAGTGAGTACCGCGGGAGCAGGGATACGCAGTATTTT.

This rearrangement joins TRBV10-2 to TRBJ2-3; 8 nucleotides line up with TRBD2. There are 13 residues in the CDR3. Germline CDR1 is WSHSY and CDR2 is SAAADI. Trimming took 6 bases from V and 5 from J; bases not matched to a gene: 4. The CDR3 is CASRGTSIDTQYF. CDR3 nucleotide sequence: TGCGCCAGCAGGGGGACTAGTATAGATACGCAGTATTTT.

The chain is built from TRBV19 and TRBJ2-5; perhaps TRBD2 as D (7 bases). CDR1 and CDR2 (germline): LNHDA, SQIVND (reference sequence). The CDR3 contains 16 residues. Trimming removed 3 bases at V and 1 base at J, with 15 bases between. As DNA, the CDR3 is TGTGCCAGTAGTATGAGGGGGAGGGTAATCCAAGAGACCCAGTACTTC. Protein product: CASSMRGRVIQETQYF.

The rearrangement links TRBV11-2 to TRBJ2-5; TRBD2 matches 10 bases. The J segment lost 4 bases and the V segment lost 4 bases, leaving 6 bases of the junction unmatched. The CDR3 extends over 15 amino acids. From germline, CDR1 is SGHAT and CDR2 FQNNGV. The CDR3 loop is CASSYSGGFGETQYF. DNA for the CDR3: TGTGCCAGCAGCTATAGCGGGGGGTTTGGAGAGACCCAGTACTTC.